This record concerns one T cell receptor beta chain sequence. The antigen is not known. The data originate from a study of T-cell memory formation after mild COVID-19. Study at large: TCR clusters were mostly confined to one donor each. Study-level results: Contracting CD8+ clones were enriched in EMRA, CD4+ mainly in CM and EM.

TCRdb reprocessed the 5' RACE reads via MiXCR and lists one record per CDR3 protein. The table records some 210,000 distinct CDR3 sequences, about 11% of them present only once. The CDR3 consists of 14 residues. The V and J ends lost 10 bases and 4 bases, in that order; junction bases with no gene match: 9. Germline CDR1 SGHTA, CDR2 FQGNSA. The chain employs TRBV7-2 and TRBJ2-3; TRBD2 matches 9 bases. The sequence was obtained from a man younger than 35 who had mild COVID-19 (a few samples of this study predate the infection). Cell type and time point are not known. What was sequenced was PBMCs or a T cell subset sorted from them (not recorded which). The CDR3 DNA reads as TGTGCCACAGGGGCGGGGGGGAATTCAGATACGCAGTATTTT. This codes for CATGAGGNSDTQYF.